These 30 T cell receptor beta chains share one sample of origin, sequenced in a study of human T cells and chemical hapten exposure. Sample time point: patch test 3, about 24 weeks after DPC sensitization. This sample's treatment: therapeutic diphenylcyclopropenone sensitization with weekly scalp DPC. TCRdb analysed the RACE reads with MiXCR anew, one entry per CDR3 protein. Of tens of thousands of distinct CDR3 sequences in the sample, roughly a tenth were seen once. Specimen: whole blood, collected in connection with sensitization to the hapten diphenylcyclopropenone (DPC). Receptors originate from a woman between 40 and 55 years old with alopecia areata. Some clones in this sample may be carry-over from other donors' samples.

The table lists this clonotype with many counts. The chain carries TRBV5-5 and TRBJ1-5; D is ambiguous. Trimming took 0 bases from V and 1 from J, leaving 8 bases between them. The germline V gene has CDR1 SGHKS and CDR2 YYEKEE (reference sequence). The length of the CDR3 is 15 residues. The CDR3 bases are TGTGCCAGCAGCTTGGGTCGCCAAAGCAATCAGCCCCAGCATTTT. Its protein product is CASSLGRQSNQPQHF.

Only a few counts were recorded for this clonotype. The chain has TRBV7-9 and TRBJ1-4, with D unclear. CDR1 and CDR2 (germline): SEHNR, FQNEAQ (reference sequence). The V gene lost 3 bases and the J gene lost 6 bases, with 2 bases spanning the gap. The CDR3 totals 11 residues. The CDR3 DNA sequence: TGTGCCAGCAGCTTCGATGAAAAACTGTTTTTT. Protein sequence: CASSFDEKLFF.

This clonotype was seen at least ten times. CDR3 sequence reads: CASSPGIAGLADTQYF. CDR3 coding DNA: TGTGCCAGCAGCCCCGGGATAGCGGGGCTGGCGGATACGCAGTATTTT. The chain couples TRBV12-3 or TRBV12-4 to TRBJ2-3, with 8 nucleotides matching TRBD2. The V gene end was trimmed by 6 bases and the J gene end by 6 bases; junction bases not matched to a gene: 14. The CDR3 runs 16 residues.

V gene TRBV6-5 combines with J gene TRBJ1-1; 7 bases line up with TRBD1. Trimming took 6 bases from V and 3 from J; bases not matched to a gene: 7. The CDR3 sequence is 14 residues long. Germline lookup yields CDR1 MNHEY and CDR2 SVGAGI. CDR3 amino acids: CASSRGQDYTEAFF. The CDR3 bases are TGTGCCAGCAGCCGCGGACAGGACTACACTGAAGCTTTCTTT.

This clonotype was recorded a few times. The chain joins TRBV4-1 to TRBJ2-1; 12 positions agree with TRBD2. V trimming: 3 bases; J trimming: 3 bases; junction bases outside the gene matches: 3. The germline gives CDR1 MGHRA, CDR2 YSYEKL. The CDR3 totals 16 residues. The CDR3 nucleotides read TGCGCCAGCAGCCACATGACTAGCGGGGGCTACAATGAGCAGTTCTTC. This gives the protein CASSHMTSGGYNEQFF.

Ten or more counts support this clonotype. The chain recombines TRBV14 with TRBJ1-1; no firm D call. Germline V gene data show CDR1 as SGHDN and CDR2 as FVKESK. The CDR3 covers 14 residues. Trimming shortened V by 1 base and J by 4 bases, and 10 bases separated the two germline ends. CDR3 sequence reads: CASSQVIGGTEAFF. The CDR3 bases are TGTGCCAGCAGCCAAGTAATCGGCGGCACTGAAGCTTTCTTT. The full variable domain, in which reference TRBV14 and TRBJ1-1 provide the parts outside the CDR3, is EAGVTQFPSHSVIEKGQTVTLRCDPISGHDNLYWYRRVMGKEIKFLLHFVKESKQDESGMPNNRFLAERTGGTYSTLKVQPAELEDSGVYFCASSQVIGGTEAFFGQGTRLTVV.

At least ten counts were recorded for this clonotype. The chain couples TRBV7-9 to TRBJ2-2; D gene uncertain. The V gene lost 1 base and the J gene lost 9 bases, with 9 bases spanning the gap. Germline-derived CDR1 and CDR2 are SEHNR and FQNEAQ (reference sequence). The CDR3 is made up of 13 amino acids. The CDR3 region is CASSLGPTWELFF. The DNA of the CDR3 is TGTGCCAGCAGCTTAGGCCCCACATGGGAGCTGTTTTTT.

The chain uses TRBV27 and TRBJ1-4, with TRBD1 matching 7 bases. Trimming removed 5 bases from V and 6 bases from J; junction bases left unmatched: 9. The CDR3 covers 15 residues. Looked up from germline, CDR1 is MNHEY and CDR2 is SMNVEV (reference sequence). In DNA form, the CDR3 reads TGTGCCAGCAGTCCCCGGGACAGCCTACATGAAAAACTGTTTTTT. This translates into CASSPRDSLHEKLFF.

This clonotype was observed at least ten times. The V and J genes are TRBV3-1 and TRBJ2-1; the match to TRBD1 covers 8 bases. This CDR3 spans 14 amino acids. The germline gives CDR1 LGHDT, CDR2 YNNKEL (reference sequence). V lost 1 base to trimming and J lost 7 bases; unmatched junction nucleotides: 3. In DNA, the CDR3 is TGTGCCAGCAGCCAAGGACAGGGGTTTAATGAGCAGTTCTTC. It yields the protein CASSQGQGFNEQFF.

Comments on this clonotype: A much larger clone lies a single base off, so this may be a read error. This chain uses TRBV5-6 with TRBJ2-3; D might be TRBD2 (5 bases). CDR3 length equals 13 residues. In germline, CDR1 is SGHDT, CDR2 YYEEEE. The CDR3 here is CASSEGDTDTHYF. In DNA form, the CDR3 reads TGTGCCAGCAGCGAGGGAGACACAGATACGCATTATTTT.

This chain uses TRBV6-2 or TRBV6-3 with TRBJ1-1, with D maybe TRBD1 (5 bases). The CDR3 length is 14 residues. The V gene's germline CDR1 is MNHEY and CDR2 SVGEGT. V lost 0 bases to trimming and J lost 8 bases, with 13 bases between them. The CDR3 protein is CASSYSRGSGEAFF. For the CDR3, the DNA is TGTGCCAGCAGTTACTCGAGAGGTTCAGGGGAAGCTTTCTTT.

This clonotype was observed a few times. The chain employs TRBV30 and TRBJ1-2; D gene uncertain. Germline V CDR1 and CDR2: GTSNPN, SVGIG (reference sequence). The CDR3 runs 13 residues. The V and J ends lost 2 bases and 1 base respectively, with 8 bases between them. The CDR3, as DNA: TGTGCCTGGAGTTGGAGACTTAACTATGGCTACACCTTC. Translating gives CAWSWRLNYGYTF.

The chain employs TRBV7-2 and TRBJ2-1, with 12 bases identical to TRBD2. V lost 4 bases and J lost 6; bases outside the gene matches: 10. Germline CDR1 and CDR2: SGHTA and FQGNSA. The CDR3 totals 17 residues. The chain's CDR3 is CASSSQSLAGGFNEQFF. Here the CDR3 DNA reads TGTGCCAGCAGCTCCCAATCTCTAGCGGGGGGGTTCAATGAGCAGTTCTTC.

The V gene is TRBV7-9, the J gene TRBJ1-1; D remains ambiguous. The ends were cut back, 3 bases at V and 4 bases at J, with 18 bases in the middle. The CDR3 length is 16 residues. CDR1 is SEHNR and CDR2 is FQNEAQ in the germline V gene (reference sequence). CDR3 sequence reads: CASSFIWTEIGTEAFF. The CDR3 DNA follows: TGTGCCAGCAGCTTCATTTGGACCGAGATTGGCACTGAAGCTTTCTTT.

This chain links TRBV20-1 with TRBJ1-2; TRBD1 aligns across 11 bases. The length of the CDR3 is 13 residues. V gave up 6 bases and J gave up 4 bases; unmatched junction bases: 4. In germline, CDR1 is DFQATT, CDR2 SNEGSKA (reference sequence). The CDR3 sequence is CSAGTGGSYGYTF. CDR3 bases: TGCAGTGCGGGGACAGGGGGAAGCTATGGCTACACCTTC.

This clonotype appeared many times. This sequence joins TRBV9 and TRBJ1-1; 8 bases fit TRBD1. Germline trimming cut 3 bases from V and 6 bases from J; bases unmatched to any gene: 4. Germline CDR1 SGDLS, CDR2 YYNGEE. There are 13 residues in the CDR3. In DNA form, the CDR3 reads TGTGCCAGCAGCGGGACAGGGAGGGCTGAAGCTTTCTTT. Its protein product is CASSGTGRAEAFF. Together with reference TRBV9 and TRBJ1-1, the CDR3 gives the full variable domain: DSGVTQTPKHLITATGQRVTLRCSPRSGDLSVYWYQQSLDQGLQFLIQYYNGEERAKGNILERFSAQQFPDLHSELNLSSLELGDSALYFCASSGTGRAEAFFGQGTRLTVV.

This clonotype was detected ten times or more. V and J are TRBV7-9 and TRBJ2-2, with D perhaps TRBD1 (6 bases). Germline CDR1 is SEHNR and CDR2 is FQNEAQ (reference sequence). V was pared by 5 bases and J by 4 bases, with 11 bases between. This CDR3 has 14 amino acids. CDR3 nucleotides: TGTGCCAGCAGCCCGGACAGATTCACCGGGGAGCTGTTTTTT. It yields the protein CASSPDRFTGELFF.

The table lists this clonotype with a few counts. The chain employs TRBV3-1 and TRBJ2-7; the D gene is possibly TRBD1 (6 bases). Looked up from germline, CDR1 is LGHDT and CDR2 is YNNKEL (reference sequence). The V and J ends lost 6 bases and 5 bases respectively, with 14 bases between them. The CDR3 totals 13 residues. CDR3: CASRTQQGNEQYF. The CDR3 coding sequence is TGTGCCAGCAGGACACAACAGGGAAACGAGCAGTACTTC.

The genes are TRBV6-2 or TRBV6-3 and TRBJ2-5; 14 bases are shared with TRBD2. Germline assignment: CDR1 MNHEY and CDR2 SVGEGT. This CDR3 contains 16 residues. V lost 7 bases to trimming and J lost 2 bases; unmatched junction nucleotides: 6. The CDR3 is CASTLRTSGGQETQYF. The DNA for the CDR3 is TGTGCCAGCACCCTCCGGACTAGCGGGGGGCAAGAGACCCAGTACTTC.

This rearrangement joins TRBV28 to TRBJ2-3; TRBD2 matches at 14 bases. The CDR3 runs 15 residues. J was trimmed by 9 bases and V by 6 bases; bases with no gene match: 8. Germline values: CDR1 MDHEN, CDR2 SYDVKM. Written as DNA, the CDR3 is TGTGCCAGCAGCCGGGGACTAGCGGGGGAAAGCACGCAGTATTTT. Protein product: CASSRGLAGESTQYF.

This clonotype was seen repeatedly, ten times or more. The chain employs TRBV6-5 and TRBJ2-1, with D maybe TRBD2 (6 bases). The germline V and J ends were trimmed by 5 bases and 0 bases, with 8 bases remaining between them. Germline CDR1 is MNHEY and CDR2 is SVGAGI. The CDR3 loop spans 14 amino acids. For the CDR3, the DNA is TGTGCCAGCAGTCGGGAGAACTCCTACAATGAGCAGTTCTTC. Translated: CASSRENSYNEQFF.

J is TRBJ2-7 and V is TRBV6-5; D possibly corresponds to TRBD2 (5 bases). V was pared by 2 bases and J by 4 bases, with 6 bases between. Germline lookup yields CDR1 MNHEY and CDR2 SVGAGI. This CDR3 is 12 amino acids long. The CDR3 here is CASSYEGYEQYF. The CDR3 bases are TGTGCCAGCAGTTACGAGGGTTACGAGCAGTACTTC.

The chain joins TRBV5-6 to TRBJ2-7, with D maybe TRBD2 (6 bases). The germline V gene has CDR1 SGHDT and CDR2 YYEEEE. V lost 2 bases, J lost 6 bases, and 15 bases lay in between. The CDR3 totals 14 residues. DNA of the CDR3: TGTGCCAGCAGCTTAATCCCAGCGGGTCTCGAGCAGTACTTC. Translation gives CASSLIPAGLEQYF. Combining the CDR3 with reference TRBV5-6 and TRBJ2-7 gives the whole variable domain DAGVTQSPTHLIKTRGQQVTLRCSPKSGHDTVSWYQQALGQGPQFIFQYYEEEERQRGNFPDRFSGHQFPNYSSELNVNALLLGDSALYLCASSLIPAGLEQYFGPGTRLTVT.

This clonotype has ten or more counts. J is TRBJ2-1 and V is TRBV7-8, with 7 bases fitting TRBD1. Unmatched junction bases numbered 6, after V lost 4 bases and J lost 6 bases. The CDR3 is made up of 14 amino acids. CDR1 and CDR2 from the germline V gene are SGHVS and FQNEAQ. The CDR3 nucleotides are TGTGCCAGCAGCTCGAGGACAGGTTCCAATGAGCAGTTCTTC. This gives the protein CASSSRTGSNEQFF.

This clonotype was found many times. This chain's CDR3 is CASSPRYPPVQLYF. The CDR3 DNA is TGCGCCAGCAGCCCCCGGTACCCACCAGTGCAGCTGTACTTC. The chain employs TRBV4-3 and TRBJ2-7, with no clear D. Between the trimmed V and J ends, which lost 4 bases and 12 bases, there was a span of 22 bases. The V gene's germline CDR1 is LGHNA and CDR2 YSLEER. The CDR3 spans 14 residues.

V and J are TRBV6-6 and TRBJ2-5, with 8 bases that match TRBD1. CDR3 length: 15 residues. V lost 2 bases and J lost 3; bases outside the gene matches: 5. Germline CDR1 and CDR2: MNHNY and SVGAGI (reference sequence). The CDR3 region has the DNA TGTGCCAGCAGTTACCGTGACAGGGGTAAAGAGACCCAGTACTTC. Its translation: CASSYRDRGKETQYF.

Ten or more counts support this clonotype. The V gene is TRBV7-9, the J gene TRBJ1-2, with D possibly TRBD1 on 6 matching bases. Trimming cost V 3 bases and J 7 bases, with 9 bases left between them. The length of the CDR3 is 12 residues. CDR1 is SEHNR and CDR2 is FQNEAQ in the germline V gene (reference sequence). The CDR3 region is CASSFTGRGYTF. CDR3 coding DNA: TGTGCCAGCAGCTTCACAGGGCGTGGCTACACCTTC. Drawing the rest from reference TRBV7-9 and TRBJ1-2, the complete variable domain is DTGVSQNPRHKITKRGQNVTFRCDPISEHNRLYWYRQTLGQGPEFLTYFQNEAQLEKSRLLSDRFSAERPKGSFSTLEIQRTEQGDSAMYLCASSFTGRGYTFGSGTRLTVV.

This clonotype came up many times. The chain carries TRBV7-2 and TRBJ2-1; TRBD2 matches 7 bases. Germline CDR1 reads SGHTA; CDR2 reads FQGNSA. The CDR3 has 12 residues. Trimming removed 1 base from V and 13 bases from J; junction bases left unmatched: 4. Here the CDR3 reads CASSLGWGGQFF. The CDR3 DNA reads TGTGCCAGCAGCTTAGGCTGGGGGGGTCAGTTCTTC.

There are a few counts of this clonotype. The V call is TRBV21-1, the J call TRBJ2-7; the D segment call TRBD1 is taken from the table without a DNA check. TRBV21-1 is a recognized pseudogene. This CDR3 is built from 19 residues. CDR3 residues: CASSPRDRGLVPLSYEQYF. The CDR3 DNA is TGTGCCAGCAGCCCACGGGACAGGGGTCTAGTCCCACTCTCCTACGAGCAGTACTTC.

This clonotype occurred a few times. CDR3 loop: CASAGQGSPGSPLHF. The CDR3 nucleotides read TGTGCCAGCGCCGGACAGGGGTCGCCGGGTTCACCCCTCCACTTT. The chain carries TRBV9 and TRBJ1-6, with TRBD1 matching over 9 bases. J lost 9 bases, V lost 7 bases, and 11 bases had no gene match. The CDR3 sequence is 15 residues long. The germline gives CDR1 SGDLS, CDR2 YYNGEE.